These 19 T cell receptor beta chains originate from one sample sequenced in a study of PD-L1 blockade in urothelial cancer. As to time point: pretreatment peripheral blood. Using immunoSEQ multiplex PCR, the repertoire was profiled, and TCRdb retains in-frame clones only, with some absent. In the table there are under 100,000 clones, around 91% of which are singletons. The source was PBMCs, collected around atezolizumab (anti-PD-L1) treatment. The receptors shown here come from a man aged 55 to 69 with urothelial cancer.

V and J are TRBV10-3 and TRBJ1-3; perhaps TRBD1 as D (6 bases). From germline, CDR1 is ENHRY and CDR2 SYGVKD. The CDR3 length is 15 residues. V was trimmed by 3 bases and J by 2 bases, leaving 11 bases between them. For the CDR3, the DNA is TGTGCCATCAGTGATCAGGGGAAAACTGGAAACACCATATATTTT. Amino acids: CAISDQGKTGNTIYF.

On this clone: A read error may account for a junction end that differs from germline. The chain couples TRBV7-8 to TRBJ1-6; D uncertain. CDR3 length: 17 residues. Germline CDR1 is SGHVS and CDR2 is FQNEAQ. The CDR3 region is CASSLGSGQSAYSALHF. CDR3 sequence (DNA): TGTGCCAGCAGCTTAGGCTCTGGGCAGTCTGCCTATTCAGCCCTCCACTTT.

This chain connects TRBV5-1 to TRBJ2-2; the D gene is possibly TRBD1 (5 bases). This CDR3 has 14 residues. V was cut by 6 bases and J by 0 bases, with 9 bases left in between. Germline loops: CDR1 SGHRS, CDR2 YFSETQ. The CDR3 sequence: CASTDTSNTGELFF. In nucleotides, the CDR3 is TGCGCCAGCACGGACACCTCGAACACCGGGGAGCTGTTTTTT.

This sequence joins TRBV28 and TRBJ1-2, with D unclear. V was clipped by 7 bases and J by 8 bases, with 17 bases between them. CDR3 length: 13 amino acids. Germline CDR1 is MDHEN and CDR2 is SYDVKM. CDR3: CASNSGRTGGYTF. The CDR3 region has the DNA TGTGCCAGCAATTCCGGGCGAACGGGAGGCTACACCTTC.

V is TRBV28 and J is TRBJ2-3, with 9 positions matching TRBD2. The J segment lost 2 bases and the V segment lost 2 bases, leaving 8 bases of the junction unmatched. Per the germline V gene, CDR1 is MDHEN and CDR2 is SYDVKM. The CDR3 is made up of 17 amino acids. The CDR3 DNA follows: TGTGCCAGCAGTTTAGCGGGAGGGACATATTACACAGATACGCAGTATTTT. Its protein product is CASSLAGGTYYTDTQYF.

This chain joins TRBV4-2 and TRBJ2-3; tentatively, D is TRBD1 (6 bases). The CDR3 spans 16 residues. V dropped 4 bases and J dropped 2 bases, with 16 bases sitting between them. From germline, CDR1 is LGHNA and CDR2 YNFKEQ. CDR3 bases: TGTGCCAGCAGCCTAGCCACAGGGCCGCTCACAGATACGCAGTATTTT. It yields the protein CASSLATGPLTDTQYF.

This sequence joins TRBV5-1 and TRBJ2-5; 11 bases map to TRBD2. Unmatched junction bases numbered 4, after V lost 4 bases and J lost 5 bases. The CDR3 runs 14 residues. The germline V gene has CDR1 SGHRS and CDR2 YFSETQ. CDR3 amino acids: CASSRSGRAETQYF. DNA for the CDR3: TGCGCCAGCAGCCGTAGCGGGAGGGCCGAGACCCAGTACTTC.

The CDR3 here is CASSKTGQGVEKLFF. The CDR3 coding sequence is TGCGCCAGCAGCAAGACCGGACAGGGGGTTGAAAAACTGTTTTTT. The V gene is TRBV5-1, the J gene TRBJ1-4, with 10 bases that match TRBD1. The CDR3 runs 15 residues. V was pared by 4 bases and J by 7 bases, with 7 bases of the junction left unmatched. In germline, CDR1 is SGHRS, CDR2 YFSETQ.

The chain recombines TRBV6-4 with TRBJ2-3, with 14 bases identical to TRBD2. V lost 6 bases, J lost 6 bases, and 20 bases stayed unmatched. The CDR3 contains 20 residues. CDR1 MRHNA and CDR2 SNTAGT come from the germline V gene. CDR3 loop: CASRGLAGGPRQGHGDTQYF. The CDR3 nucleotides read TGTGCCAGCAGAGGACTAGCGGGAGGCCCCAGGCAGGGACATGGGGATACGCAGTATTTT.

The rearrangement joins TRBV15 to TRBJ1-2, with TRBD1 matching 7 bases. Trimming cost V 0 bases and J 7 bases; bases outside gene matches: 8. Per the germline V gene, CDR1 is LNHNV and CDR2 is YYDKDF (reference sequence). The CDR3 contains 15 residues. In nucleotides, the CDR3 is TGTGCCACCAGCAGAGATGTACAGGGGCGCGGTGGCTACACCTTC. As protein: CATSRDVQGRGGYTF.

This clone was counted between two and nine times. CDR3 residues: CASSSGGYGYTF. The CDR3 DNA reads TGTGCCAGCAGCTCCGGGGGCTATGGCTACACCTTC. This chain connects TRBV5-6 to TRBJ1-2; TRBD1 is a possible D gene (5 bases). The V and J ends lost 3 bases and 4 bases respectively, with 7 bases between them. From germline, CDR1 is SGHDT and CDR2 YYEEEE. This CDR3 contains 12 residues.

The chain couples TRBV4-3 to TRBJ2-2, with TRBD1 as a possible D gene (6 bases). The CDR3 length is 17 residues. Germline values: CDR1 LGHNA, CDR2 YSLEER. The V end was cut by 3 bases, the J end by 0 bases, with 14 bases between. CDR3 coding DNA: TGCGCCAGCAGCCACCTCGACAGGTTCGCGAACACCGGGGAGCTGTTTTTT. It encodes CASSHLDRFANTGELFF.

The chain uses TRBV10-1 and TRBJ2-7; perhaps TRBD2 as D (5 bases). V was clipped by 9 bases and J by 3 bases, with 18 bases between them. This CDR3 has 14 amino acids. Germline CDR1 and CDR2: WNHNN and SYGVQD (reference sequence). The CDR3 sequence is CASSRSSRGYEQYF. In DNA form, the CDR3 reads TGCGCCAGTTCACGCTCCTCCCGGGGCTACGAGCAGTACTTC.

This chain links TRBV30 with TRBJ1-5; D not resolved. The germline CDR1 and CDR2 sequences are GTSNPN and SVGIG (reference sequence). V was cut by 3 bases and J by 4 bases, with 10 bases left in between. The CDR3 is 13 amino acids. The CDR3 nucleotides read TGTGCCTGGAGCCTAAGAATTAATCAGCCCCAGCATTTT. This encodes CAWSLRINQPQHF.

This clone showed up just a few times. The chain is built from TRBV6-1 and TRBJ2-5, with 7 bases identical to TRBD2. V lost 1 base, J lost 10 bases, and 3 bases stayed unmatched. In germline, CDR1 is MNHNS, CDR2 SASEGT. This CDR3 has 12 amino acids. The CDR3 loop is CASSEVGGLQYF. Written as DNA, the CDR3 is TGTGCCAGCAGTGAAGTGGGAGGGCTCCAGTACTTC.

J is TRBJ1-5 and V is TRBV7-2; D remains ambiguous. From germline, CDR1 is SGHTA and CDR2 FQGNSA. This CDR3 is 15 amino acids long. Trimming stripped 5 bases from V and 10 bases from J, with 21 bases between. The CDR3 sequence: CASSPTSTGITPQHF. CDR3 bases: TGTGCCAGCAGCCCTACTTCGACGGGAATCACTCCCCAGCATTTT.

The gene calls are TRBV7-9 and TRBJ1-2, with a tentative D call TRBD1 (5 bases). Germline CDR1 SEHNR, CDR2 FQNEAQ (reference sequence). This CDR3 has 13 amino acids. Between the trimmed V and J ends, which lost 7 bases and 5 bases, there was a span of 14 bases. The CDR3 is CASTLRQLYGYTF. In nucleotides, the CDR3 is TGTGCCAGCACCTTGCGACAGCTGTATGGCTACACCTTC.

This clone was detected once. V usage is TRBV10-2 and J usage is TRBJ1-5; D unclear. Germline CDR1 and CDR2: WSHSY and SAAADI. The CDR3 runs to 12 residues. V was clipped by 4 bases and J by 4 bases, with 5 bases between them. In nucleotides, the CDR3 is TGCGCCAGCAGTGGTCAGAATCAGCCCCAGCATTTT. This translates into CASSGQNQPQHF.

The chain couples TRBV27 to TRBJ2-1; TRBD1 matches at 8 bases. Germline V gene lookup returns CDR1 MNHEY and CDR2 SMNVEV (reference sequence). The CDR3 runs 15 residues. After removal of 2 bases from V and 1 base from J, the junction contained 1 base not matched to a gene. The CDR3 sequence is CASSLDRGSYNEQFF. The CDR3 coding sequence is TGTGCCAGCAGTTTAGACAGGGGATCCTACAATGAGCAGTTCTTC.